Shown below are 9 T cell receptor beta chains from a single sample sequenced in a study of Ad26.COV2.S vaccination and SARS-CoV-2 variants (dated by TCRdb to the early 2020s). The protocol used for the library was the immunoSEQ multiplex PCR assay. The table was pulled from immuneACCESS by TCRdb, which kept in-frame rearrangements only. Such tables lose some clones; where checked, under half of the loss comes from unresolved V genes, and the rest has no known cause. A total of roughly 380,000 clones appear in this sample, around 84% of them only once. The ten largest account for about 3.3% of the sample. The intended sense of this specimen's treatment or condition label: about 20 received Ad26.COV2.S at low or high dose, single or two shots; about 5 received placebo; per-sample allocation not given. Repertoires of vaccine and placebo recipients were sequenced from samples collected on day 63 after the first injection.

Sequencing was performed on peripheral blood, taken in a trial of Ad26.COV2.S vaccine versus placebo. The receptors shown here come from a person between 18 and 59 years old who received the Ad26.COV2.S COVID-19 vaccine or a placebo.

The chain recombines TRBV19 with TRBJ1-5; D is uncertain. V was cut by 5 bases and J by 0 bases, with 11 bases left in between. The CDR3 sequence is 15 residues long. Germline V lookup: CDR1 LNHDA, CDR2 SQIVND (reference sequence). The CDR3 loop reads CASSWSRYSNQPQHF. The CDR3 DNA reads TGTGCCAGTAGTTGGTCAAGATATAGCAATCAGCCCCAGCATTTT. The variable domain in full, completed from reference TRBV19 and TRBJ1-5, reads DGGITQSPKYLFRKEGQNVTLSCEQNLNHDAMYWYRQDPGQGLRLIYYSQIVNDFQKGDIAEGYSVSREKKESFPLTVTSAQKNPTAFYLCASSWSRYSNQPQHFGDGTRLSIL.

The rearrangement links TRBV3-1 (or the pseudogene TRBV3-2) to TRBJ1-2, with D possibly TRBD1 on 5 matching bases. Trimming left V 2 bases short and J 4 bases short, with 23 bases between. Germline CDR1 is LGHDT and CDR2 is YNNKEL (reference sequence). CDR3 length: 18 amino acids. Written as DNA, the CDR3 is TGTGCCAGCAGCCAACGGTATATCACAGGCAGTGTTTCCTATGGCTACACCTTC. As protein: CASSQRYITGSVSYGYTF.

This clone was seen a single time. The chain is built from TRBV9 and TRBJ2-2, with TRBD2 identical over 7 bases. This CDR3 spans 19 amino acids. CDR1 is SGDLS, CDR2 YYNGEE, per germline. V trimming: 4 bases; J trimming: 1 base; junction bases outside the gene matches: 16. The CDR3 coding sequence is TGTGCCAGCAGCTACTCCAATTGGGGGGAGGGATTGAACACCGGGGAGCTGTTTTTT. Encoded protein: CASSYSNWGEGLNTGELFF.

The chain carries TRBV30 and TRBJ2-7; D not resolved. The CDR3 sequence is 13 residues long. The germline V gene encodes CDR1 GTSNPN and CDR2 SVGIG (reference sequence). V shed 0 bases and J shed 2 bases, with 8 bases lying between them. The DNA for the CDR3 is TGTGCCTGGAGTGTTGGCAGACCCTACGAGCAGTACTTC. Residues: CAWSVGRPYEQYF.

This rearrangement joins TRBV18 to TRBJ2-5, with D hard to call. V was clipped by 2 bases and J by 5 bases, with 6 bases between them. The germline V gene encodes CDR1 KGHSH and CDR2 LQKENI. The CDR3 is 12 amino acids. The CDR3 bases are TGTGCCAGCTCACCAACCGATGAGACCCAGTACTTC. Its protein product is CASSPTDETQYF.

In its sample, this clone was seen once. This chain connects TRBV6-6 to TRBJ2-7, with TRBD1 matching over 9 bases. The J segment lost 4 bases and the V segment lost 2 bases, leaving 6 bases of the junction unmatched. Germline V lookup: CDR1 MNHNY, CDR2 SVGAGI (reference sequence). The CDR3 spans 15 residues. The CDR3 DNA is TGTGCCAGCAGTTACCTGACCGGGACAGGGTACGAGCAGTACTTC. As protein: CASSYLTGTGYEQYF.

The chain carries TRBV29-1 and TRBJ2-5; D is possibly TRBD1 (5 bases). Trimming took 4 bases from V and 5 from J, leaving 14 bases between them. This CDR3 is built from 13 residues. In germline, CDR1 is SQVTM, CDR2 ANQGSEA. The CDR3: CSVGGPSGETQYF. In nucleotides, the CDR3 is TGCAGCGTTGGGGGCCCTTCCGGTGAGACCCAGTACTTC.

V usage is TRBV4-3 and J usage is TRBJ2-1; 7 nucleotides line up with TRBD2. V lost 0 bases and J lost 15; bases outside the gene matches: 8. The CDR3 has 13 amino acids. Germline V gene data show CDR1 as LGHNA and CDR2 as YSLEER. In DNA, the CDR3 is TGCGCCAGCAGCCAAGAGAGTAGCGGGTATCGGTTCTTC. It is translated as CASSQESSGYRFF.

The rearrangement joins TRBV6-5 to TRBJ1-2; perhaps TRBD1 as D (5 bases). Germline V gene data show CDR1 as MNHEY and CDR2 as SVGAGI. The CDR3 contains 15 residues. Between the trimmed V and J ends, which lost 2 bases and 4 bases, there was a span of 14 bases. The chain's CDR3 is CASSYDRAFLYGYTF. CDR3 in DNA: TGTGCCAGCAGTTACGACAGAGCTTTTCTCTATGGCTACACCTTC.